The rows below give T cell receptor beta chains drawn from one sample of a study of T cell responses to AZD1222 COVID-19 vaccine. Profiled with immunoSEQ multiplex PCR; TCRdb holds only in-frame clones, not every one. The data show roughly 120,000 clones, about 87% seen once. Sequenced here: peripheral blood, sampled on day 0 of AZD1222 vaccination. The receptors derive from an adult in good health. CDR3s include the opening cysteine and the closing phenylalanine or tryptophan. D genes are given only for firm matches. Clone size is stated in some rows and not others, as once, few, many or a class when expanded.

J,V,D,size,CDR3,DNA
TRBJ2-5,TRBV3-1/TRBV3-2,.,.,CASSQWARDKETQYF,TGTGCCAGCAGCCAATGGGCTAGGGACAAAGAGACCCAGTACTTC
TRBJ1-2,TRBV9,TRBD1,once,CASSGKGAGGPYGYTF,TGTGCCAGCAGCGGGAAGGGGGCGGGGGGCCCCTATGGCTACACCTTC
TRBJ2-2,TRBV7-9,TRBD1,.,CASSLRAGGTGELFF,TGTGCCAGCAGCTTAAGGGCAGGGGGAACCGGGGAGCTGTTTTTT
TRBJ2-1,TRBV7-8,.,.,CASSLVASEQFF,TGTGCCAGCAGCTTAGTAGCGTCTGAGCAGTTCTTC
TRBJ2-2,TRBV4-3,.,.,CASSQGWGANTGELFF,TGCGCCAGCAGCCAAGGGTGGGGGGCAAACACCGGGGAGCTGTTTTTT
TRBJ2-1,TRBV5-1,.,.,CASSAPTSVGLYNEQFF,TGCGCCAGCAGCGCCCCAACAAGTGTTGGATTATACAATGAGCAGTTCTTC
TRBJ1-2,TRBV14,TRBD1,.,CASSQGTEQTNYGYTF,TGTGCCAGCAGCCAGGGGACAGAGCAGACTAACTATGGCTACACCTTC
TRBJ2-3,TRBV6-5,.,once,CASSYSSGDVTDTQYF,TGTGCCAGCAGTTACTCGTCGGGGGACGTCACAGATACGCAGTATTTT
TRBJ2-1,TRBV3-1/TRBV3-2,TRBD2,once,CASSQAGGQFF,TGTGCCAGCAGCCAAGCGGGAGGACAGTTCTTC
TRBJ2-1,TRBV6-5,TRBD2,.,CASIRLAGVGEQFF,TGTGCCAGCATCAGGCTAGCGGGAGTCGGTGAGCAGTTCTTC
TRBJ1-4,TRBV27,.,.,CASSQDGGEKLFF,TGTGCCAGCAGCCAGGACGGGGGTGAAAAACTGTTTTTT
TRBJ1-6,TRBV4-3,TRBD1,.,CASSPGTDGSPLHF,TGCGCCAGCAGTCCCGGGACAGATGGTTCACCCCTCCACTTT
TRBJ1-4,TRBV27,.,.,CASSPQARIGHEKLFF,TGTGCCAGCAGTCCACAGGCCAGGATCGGGCATGAAAAACTGTTTTTT
TRBJ2-7,TRBV3-1/TRBV3-2,.,.,CASSQVGSKTHEQYF,TGTGCCAGCAGCCAAGTAGGGTCGAAGACCCACGAGCAGTACTTC
TRBJ1-3,TRBV19,.,.,CASSAKSAGGLGNTIYF,TGTGCCAGTAGTGCCAAGAGTGCGGGGGGCCTTGGAAACACCATATATTTT
TRBJ2-1,TRBV29-1,.,.,CSGEQGSDEQFF,TGCAGCGGAGAGCAGGGTTCCGATGAGCAGTTCTTC
TRBJ1-1,TRBV19,.,.,CASSTGHTEAFF,TGTGCCAGTAGCACGGGTCACACTGAAGCTTTCTTT
TRBJ2-7,TRBV30,TRBD1,.,CAWSELGQGHSYEQYF,TGTGCCTGGAGTGAACTTGGACAGGGGCATTCCTACGAGCAGTACTTC
TRBJ1-1,TRBV7-3,.,.,CASSAGGTFTEAFF,TGTGCCAGCAGCGCGGGAGGGACTTTCACTGAAGCTTTCTTT
TRBJ2-7,TRBV11-2,TRBD2,.,CASSLDRLAGNEQYF,TGTGCCAGCAGCTTAGATAGACTAGCGGGGAACGAGCAGTACTTC
TRBJ1-6,TRBV6-2/TRBV6-3,.,.,CASSGLTVYNSPLHF,TGTGCCAGCAGCGGCCTGACTGTTTATAATTCACCCCTCCACTTT
TRBJ1-5,TRBV30,TRBD1,.,CAVTGAGNQPQHF,TGTGCCGTTACAGGGGCGGGCAATCAGCCCCAGCATTTT